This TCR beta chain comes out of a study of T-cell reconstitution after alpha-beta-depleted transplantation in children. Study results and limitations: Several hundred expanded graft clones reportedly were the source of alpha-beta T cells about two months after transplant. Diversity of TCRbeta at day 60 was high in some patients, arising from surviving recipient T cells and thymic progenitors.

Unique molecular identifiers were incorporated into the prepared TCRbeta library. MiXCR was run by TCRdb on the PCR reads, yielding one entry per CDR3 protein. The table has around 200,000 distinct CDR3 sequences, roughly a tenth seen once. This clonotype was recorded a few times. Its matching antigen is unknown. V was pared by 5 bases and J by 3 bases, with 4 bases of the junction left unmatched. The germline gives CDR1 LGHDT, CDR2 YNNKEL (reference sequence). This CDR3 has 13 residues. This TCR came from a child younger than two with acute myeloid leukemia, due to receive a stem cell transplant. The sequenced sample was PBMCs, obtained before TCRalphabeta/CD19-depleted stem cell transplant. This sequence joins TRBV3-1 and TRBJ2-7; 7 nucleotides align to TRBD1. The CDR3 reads CASSNRGLYEQYF. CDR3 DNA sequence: TGTGCCAGCAGCAACAGGGGCCTCTACGAGCAGTACTTC.